This T cell receptor (beta chain) was observed in a study of a mutant IDH1 vaccine in newly diagnosed glioma. About the study: Scheduled at week 35, visit V12 preceded visit V13, held at week 47.

The CDR3 runs to 17 residues. J was trimmed by 5 bases and V by 0 bases; bases with no gene match: 4. Germline V gives CDR1 LNHDA, CDR2 SQIVND (reference sequence). Time point meaning: week 47, end of study. Every vaccination contained 300 ug of the mutant IDH1 20-mer peptide and was paired with topical imiquimod. A note on this clone: Its antigen is not identified.

The method was immunoSEQ multiplex PCR; TCRdb's version includes in-frame clones alone and lacks a portion of them. The repertoire includes about 59,000 clones, roughly four fifths of them detected once, and under 4.5% sits in the top ten. This specimen was PBMCs, taken from a glioma patient whose treatment included an IDH1 peptide vaccine. The rearrangement joins TRBV19 to TRBJ2-5; the match to TRBD2 covers 15 bases. The receptor was isolated from a man aged 25-45 years with glioma. The CDR3, as DNA: TGTGCCAGTAGTATAGACGGACTAGCGGGGGGGCGGGAGACCCAGTACTTC. Residues: CASSIDGLAGGRETQYF.